Shown below are 2 T cell receptor beta chains from a single sample sequenced in a study of T-cell memory formation after mild COVID-19. MiXCR, applied by TCRdb to the 5' RACE reads, yields one record per CDR3 protein. Of about 420,000 distinct CDR3 sequences in the sample, 23% were seen once. The specimen sequenced was PBMCs or a T cell subset sorted from them (not recorded which). These receptors all come from an adult woman who had mild COVID-19 (a few samples of this study predate the infection). Cell type and time point are not known.

Here the CDR3 DNA reads TGTGCCATCTATTCGGAGGGAAACACTGAAGCTTTCTTT. It yields the protein CAIYSEGNTEAFF. The J gene is TRBJ1-1, the V gene TRBV2; no clear D. Germline V CDR1 and CDR2: SNHLY, FYNNEI. V lost 10 bases and J lost 2, with 14 bases in between. The CDR3 contains 13 residues.

The table lists this clonotype with many counts. The genes are TRBV12-3 or TRBV12-4 and TRBJ2-3; D assignment may be TRBD1 or TRBD2 (5 bases each). This CDR3 contains 14 residues. V lost 5 bases to trimming and J lost 2 bases, with 11 bases between them. The CDR3 DNA reads TGTGCCAGCAGTCTCGGGGACGTCACAGATACGCAGTATTTT. Its translation is CASSLGDVTDTQYF.